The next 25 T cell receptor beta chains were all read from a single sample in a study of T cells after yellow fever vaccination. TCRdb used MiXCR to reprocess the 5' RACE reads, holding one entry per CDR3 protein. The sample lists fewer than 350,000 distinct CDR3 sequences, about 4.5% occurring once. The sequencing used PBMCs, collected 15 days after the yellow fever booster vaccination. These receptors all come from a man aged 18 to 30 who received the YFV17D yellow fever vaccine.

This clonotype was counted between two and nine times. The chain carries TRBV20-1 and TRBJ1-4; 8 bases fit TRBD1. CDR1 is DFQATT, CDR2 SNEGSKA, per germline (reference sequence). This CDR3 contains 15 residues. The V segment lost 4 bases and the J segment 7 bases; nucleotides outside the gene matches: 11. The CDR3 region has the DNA TGCAGTGCTAACGGACAGGGCGGATGGGGTGAAAAACTGTTTTTT. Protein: CSANGQGGWGEKLFF.

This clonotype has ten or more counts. The CDR3 protein is CASSGASGDEQFF. CDR3 sequence (DNA): TGTGCCAGCTCGGGCGCTAGCGGGGACGAGCAGTTCTTC. The J gene is TRBJ2-1, the V gene TRBV18; 9 bases agree with TRBD2. Germline CDR1 KGHSH, CDR2 LQKENI. With V trimmed by 6 bases and J by 10 bases, 7 bases remained unmatched. The CDR3 is 13 residues long.

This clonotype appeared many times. The CDR3, as DNA: TGTGCCAGCAGCCCGACTAGTTCCCAAGAGACCCAGTACTTC. It is translated as CASSPTSSQETQYF. The genes are TRBV7-9 and TRBJ2-5; TRBD2 is a possible D gene (6 bases). CDR3 size: 14 residues. V was cut by 5 bases and J by 1 base, with 11 bases left in between. The germline V gene has CDR1 SEHNR and CDR2 FQNEAQ (reference sequence).

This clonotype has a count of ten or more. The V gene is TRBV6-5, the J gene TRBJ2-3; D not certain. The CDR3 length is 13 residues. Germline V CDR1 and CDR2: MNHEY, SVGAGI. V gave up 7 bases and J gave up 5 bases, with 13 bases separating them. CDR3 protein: CASTNPGLDTQYF. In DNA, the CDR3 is TGTGCCAGCACTAACCCGGGCTTAGATACGCAGTATTTT.

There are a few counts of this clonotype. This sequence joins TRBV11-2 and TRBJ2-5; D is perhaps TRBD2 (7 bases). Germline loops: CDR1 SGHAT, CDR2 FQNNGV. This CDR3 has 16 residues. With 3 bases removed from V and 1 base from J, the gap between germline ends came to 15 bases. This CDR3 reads CASSLGGAGSQETQYF. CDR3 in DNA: TGTGCCAGCAGCTTGGGGGGGGCCGGGTCCCAAGAGACCCAGTACTTC. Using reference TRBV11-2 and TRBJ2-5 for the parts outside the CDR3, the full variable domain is EAGVAQSPRYKIIEKRQSVAFWCNPISGHATLYWYQQILGQGPKLLIQFQNNGVVDDSQLPKDRFSAERLKGVDSTLKIQPAKLEDSAVYLCASSLGGAGSQETQYFGPGTRLLVL.

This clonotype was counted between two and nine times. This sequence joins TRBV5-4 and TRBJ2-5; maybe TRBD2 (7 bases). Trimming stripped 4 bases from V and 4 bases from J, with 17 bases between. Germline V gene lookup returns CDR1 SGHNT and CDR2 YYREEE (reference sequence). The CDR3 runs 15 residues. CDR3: CASSRTGGGGETQYF. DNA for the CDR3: TGTGCCAGCAGCCGAACGGGGGGAGGGGGAGAGACCCAGTACTTC.

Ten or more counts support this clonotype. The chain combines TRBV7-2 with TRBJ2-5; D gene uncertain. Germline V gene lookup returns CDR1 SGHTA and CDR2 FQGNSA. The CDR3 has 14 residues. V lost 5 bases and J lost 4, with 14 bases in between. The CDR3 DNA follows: TGTGCCAGCAGCACTTGGACGCCGCCAGAGACCCAGTACTTC. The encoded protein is CASSTWTPPETQYF.

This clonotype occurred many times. This chain's CDR3 is CASSYMGSTDTQYF. The CDR3 DNA reads as TGTGCCAGCAGCTATATGGGTAGCACAGATACGCAGTATTTT. V gene TRBV7-3 combines with J gene TRBJ2-3; D is unclear. V was clipped by 4 bases and J by 0 bases, with 8 bases between them. Germline V CDR1 and CDR2: SGHTA, FQGTGA. This CDR3 spans 14 amino acids.

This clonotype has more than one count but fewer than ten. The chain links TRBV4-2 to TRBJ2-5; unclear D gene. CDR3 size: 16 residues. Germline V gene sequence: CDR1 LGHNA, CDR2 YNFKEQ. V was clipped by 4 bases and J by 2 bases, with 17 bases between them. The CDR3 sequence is CASSRAFGGTQETQYF. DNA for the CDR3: TGTGCCAGCAGCCGGGCGTTTGGCGGAACTCAAGAGACCCAGTACTTC.

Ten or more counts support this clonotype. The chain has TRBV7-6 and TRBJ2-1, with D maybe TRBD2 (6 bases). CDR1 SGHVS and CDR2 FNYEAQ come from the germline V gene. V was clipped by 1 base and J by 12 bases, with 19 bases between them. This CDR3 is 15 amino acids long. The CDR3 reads CASSLERGGLDRQFF. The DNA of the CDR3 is TGTGCCAGCAGCTTAGAAAGAGGAGGGCTTGACCGGCAGTTCTTC.

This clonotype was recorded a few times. The CDR3 bases are TGCGCCAGCAGCCAAGATCAGACCGCGAGGACCCAGTACTTC. Protein product: CASSQDQTARTQYF. The V call is TRBV4-1, the J call TRBJ2-5; no clear D gene. Trimming took 0 bases from V and 7 from J, leaving 12 bases between them. This CDR3 has 14 amino acids. Germline CDR1 MGHRA, CDR2 YSYEKL.

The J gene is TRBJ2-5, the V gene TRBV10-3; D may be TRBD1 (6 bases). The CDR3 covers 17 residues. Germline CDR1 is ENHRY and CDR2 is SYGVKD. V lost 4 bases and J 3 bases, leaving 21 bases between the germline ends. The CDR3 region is CAISASLRGGEEETQYF. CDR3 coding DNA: TGTGCCATCAGTGCATCCTTGAGAGGGGGTGAAGAAGAGACCCAGTACTTC.

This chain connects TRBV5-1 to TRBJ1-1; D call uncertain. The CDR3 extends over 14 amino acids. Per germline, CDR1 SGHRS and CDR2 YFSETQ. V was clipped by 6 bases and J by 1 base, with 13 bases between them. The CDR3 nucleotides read TGCGCCAGCACCAACACCCTCGGGAACACTGAAGCTTTCTTT. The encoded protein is CASTNTLGNTEAFF.

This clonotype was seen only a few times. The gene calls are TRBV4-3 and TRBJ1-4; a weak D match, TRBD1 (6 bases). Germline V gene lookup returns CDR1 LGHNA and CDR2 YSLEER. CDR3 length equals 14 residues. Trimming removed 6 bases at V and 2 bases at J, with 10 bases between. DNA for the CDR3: TGCGCCAGCAGTCCTACAGGGACTAATGAAAAACTGTTTTTT. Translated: CASSPTGTNEKLFF.

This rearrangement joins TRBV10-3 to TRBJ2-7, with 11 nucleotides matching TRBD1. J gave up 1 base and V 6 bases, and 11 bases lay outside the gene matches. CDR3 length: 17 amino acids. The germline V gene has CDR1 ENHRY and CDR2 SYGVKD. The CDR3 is CAIRDRGQGSRSYEQYF. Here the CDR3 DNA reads TGTGCCATCAGGGACAGGGGGCAAGGGTCTCGTTCCTACGAGCAGTACTTC.

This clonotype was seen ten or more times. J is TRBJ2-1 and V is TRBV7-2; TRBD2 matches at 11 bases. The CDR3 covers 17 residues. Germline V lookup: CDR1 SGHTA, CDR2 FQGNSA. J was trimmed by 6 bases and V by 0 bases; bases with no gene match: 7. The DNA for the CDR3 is TGTGCCAGCAGCTTAGCGCGACTAGCGGGGACCATCAATGAGCAGTTCTTC. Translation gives CASSLARLAGTINEQFF.

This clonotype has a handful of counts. CDR3 region: CASRSGPGRGTGELFF. The DNA for the CDR3 is TGTGCCAGCAGGTCGGGACCGGGACGGGGAACCGGGGAGCTGTTTTTT. The chain couples TRBV11-2 to TRBJ2-2; possibly TRBD1 or TRBD2 for D (5 bases each). This CDR3 has 16 amino acids. V was trimmed by 6 bases and J by 5 bases, leaving 19 bases between them. CDR1 SGHAT and CDR2 FQNNGV come from the germline V gene.

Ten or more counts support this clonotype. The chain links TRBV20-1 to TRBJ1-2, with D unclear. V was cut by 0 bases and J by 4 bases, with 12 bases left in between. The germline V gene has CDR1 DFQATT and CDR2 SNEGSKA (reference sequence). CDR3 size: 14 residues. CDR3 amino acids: CSARDPLSGYGYTF. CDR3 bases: TGCAGTGCTAGAGATCCGTTGAGTGGCTATGGCTACACCTTC.

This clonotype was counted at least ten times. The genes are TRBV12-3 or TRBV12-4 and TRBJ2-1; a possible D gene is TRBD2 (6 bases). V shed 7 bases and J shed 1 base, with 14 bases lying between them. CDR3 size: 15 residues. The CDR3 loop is CASKVRGSSYNEQFF. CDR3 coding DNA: TGTGCCAGCAAGGTTCGGGGGTCGTCCTACAATGAGCAGTTCTTC.

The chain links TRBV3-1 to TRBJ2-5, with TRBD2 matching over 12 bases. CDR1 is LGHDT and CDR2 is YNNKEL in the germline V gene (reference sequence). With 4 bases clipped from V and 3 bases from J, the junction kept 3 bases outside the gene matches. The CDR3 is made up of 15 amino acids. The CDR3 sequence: CASSRPSGGEETQYF. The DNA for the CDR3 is TGTGCCAGCAGCCGGCCTAGCGGGGGGGAAGAGACCCAGTACTTC.

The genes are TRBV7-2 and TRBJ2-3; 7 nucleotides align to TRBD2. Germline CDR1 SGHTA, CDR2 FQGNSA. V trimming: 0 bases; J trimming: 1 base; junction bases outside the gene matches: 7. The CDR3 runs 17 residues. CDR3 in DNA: TGTGCCAGCAGCTTAGCAGGTCGGCTAGCGGGCACAGATACGCAGTATTTT. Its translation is CASSLAGRLAGTDTQYF.

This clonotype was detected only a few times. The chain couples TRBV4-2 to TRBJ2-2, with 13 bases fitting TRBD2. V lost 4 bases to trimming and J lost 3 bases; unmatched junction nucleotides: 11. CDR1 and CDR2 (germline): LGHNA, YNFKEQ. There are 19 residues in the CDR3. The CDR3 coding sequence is TGTGCCAGCAGCCTAATACTAGCGGGGGGGCCCGCCGACACCGGGGAGCTGTTTTTT. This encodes CASSLILAGGPADTGELFF.

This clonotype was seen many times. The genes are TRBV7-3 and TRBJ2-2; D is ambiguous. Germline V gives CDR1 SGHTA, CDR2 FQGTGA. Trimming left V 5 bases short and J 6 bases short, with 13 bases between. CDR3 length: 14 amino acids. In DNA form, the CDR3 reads TGTGCCAGCAGCCCCGGCCCAGTGGCCGGGGAGCTGTTTTTT. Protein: CASSPGPVAGELFF.

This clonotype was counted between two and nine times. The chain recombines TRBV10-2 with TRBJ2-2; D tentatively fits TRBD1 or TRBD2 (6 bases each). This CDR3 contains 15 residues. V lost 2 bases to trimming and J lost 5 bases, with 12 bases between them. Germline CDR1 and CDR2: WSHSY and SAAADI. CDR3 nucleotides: TGCGCCAGCAGTGAGCTAGGGGGGCAGACCGGGGAGCTGTTTTTT. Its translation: CASSELGGQTGELFF.

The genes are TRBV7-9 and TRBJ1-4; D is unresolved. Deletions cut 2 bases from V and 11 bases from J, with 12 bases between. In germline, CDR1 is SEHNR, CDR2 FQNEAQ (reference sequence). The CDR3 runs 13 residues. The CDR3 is CASSLIHPEKLFF. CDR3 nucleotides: TGTGCCAGCAGCTTAATACATCCTGAGAAACTGTTTTTT.